This entry concerns a single T cell receptor (beta chain). The specificity of this receptor is unknown. Base qualities are not provided; no much larger clone lies one nucleotide away. The method was 5' RACE. TCRdb names Illumina HiSeq 2000 as the instrument used. Template switching added a universal primer binding site, and the final cDNA carried a unique molecular identifier that allowed TCR cDNA molecules to be counted accurately. Specific primers in the conserved constant-segment region were used to synthesize first-strand cDNA for the TCR alpha and beta chains. Each cDNA library was double barcoded, with a SMART-Mk sample barcode plus Illumina barcodes, to control for contamination. Two successive PCR steps introduced TruSeq adapter sequences along with Illumina sample barcodes. The Illumina HiSeq platform was used with custom primers to sequence TCR alpha and beta cDNA libraries. Concerning the study's data processing: Raw reads were processed with MiGEC to extract unique molecular identifiers, and MiXCR was used to determine CDR3 positions. For each individual, recombination models were inferred using an EM algorithm with the repgenHMM and IGoR tools. Shared clonotypes were analyzed with the tcR package in R, and sharing was normalized by the product of cloneset sizes. To study raw recombination free of thymic and clonal selection effects, out-of-frame nonproductive sequences were analyzed. TCRdb ran its own pipeline on the public reads, namely fastp trimming at Q25 and MiXCR clone calling, and kept in-frame beta chains. A single entry per CDR3 protein holds the most common genes and DNA from its merged rows. The authors' filters were not applied to this entry. The sample table records nearly 900,000 distinct CDR3 sequences; about 12% of these occur just once. Of the sample, 1.5% to 2% falls within the top ten clones.

This entry belongs to a study of identical twins (dated by TCRdb to the mid-2010s). In the study overall: TCR alpha and beta repertoires from monozygotic twins, unrelated adults of various ages and cord blood were deep-sequenced to test whether fetal clonotypes persist. To rule out contamination, the twin experiments were replicated at different times with different library preparation protocols. Findings and caveats that apply to the study as a whole: Compared with coincidental sharing between unrelated individuals, out-of-frame TCR alpha sequences shared between twins had an excess of sequences with low generation probability. Because the same donors could not be followed over many years, the conclusions relied on cross-sectional statistical analysis. Invariant T cells such as MAIT and iNKT could partly confound zero-insertion analyses, although diverse VJ usage argued against such confounding for most clonotypes. In monozygotic twins, recombination models systematically underestimated out-of-frame TCR alpha sharing, but the models matched the sharing seen between unrelated individuals. Abundant cord blood beta clonotypes had fewer insertions, young adult naive repertoires showed a similar but weaker trend, and memory repertoires showed no such trend. A weaker excess of twin sharing was found in beta out-of-frame sequences because the signal-to-noise ratio was lowered by fewer shared sequences.

Only healthy Caucasian donors were included. Three pairs of female monozygotic twins, all aged about 18 to 29 years, made up the twin cohort. Peripheral blood mononuclear cells were the source from which RNA for the TCR libraries was isolated. From the cysteine up to the phenylalanine, the CDR3 has a length of 13 residues. Only the CDR3 DNA is retained, 39 bases long and in frame from the first base. Ends trimmed: V by 7 bases, J by 6 bases; bases unmatched to a gene: 6. Reading the germline V gene (reference sequence) gives CDR1 DFQATT and CDR2 SNEGSKA. This sample was shared with a second study, whose subject was yellow fever vaccine responses in identical twins. As the second study states: According to the authors, in identical twins the way T cells responded to vaccination appeared partly convergent and partly personalized. The study precisely tracked vaccine-responding T cell clones in identical twins.

The receptor was derived from a woman younger than 30 in good health. The sequence is built from TRBV20-1 and TRBJ2-1; the junction holds 10 bases that match TRBD2. The sequenced sample consisted of PBMCs. This receptor has the CDR3 CSVLAGEPNEQFF. The nucleotide sequence is TGCAGTGTCCTAGCGGGAGAACCCAATGAGCAGTTCTTC.